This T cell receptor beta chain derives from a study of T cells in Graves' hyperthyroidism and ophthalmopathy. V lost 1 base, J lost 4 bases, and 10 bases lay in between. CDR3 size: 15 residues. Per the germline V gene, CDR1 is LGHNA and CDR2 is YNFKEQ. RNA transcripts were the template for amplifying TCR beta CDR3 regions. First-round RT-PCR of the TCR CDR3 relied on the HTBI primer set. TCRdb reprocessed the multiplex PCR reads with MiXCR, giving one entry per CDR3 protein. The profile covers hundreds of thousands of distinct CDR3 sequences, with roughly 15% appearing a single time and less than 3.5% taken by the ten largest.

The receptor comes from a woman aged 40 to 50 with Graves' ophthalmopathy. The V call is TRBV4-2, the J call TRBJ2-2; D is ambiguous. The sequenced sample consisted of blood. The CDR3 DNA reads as TGTGCCAGCAGCCAAGGGGATAGATTCACCGGGGAGCTGTTTTTT. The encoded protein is CASSQGDRFTGELFF.